The TCR beta chain described here comes from a study of blood T cell repertoires in COVID-19. About the research overall: Some COVID-19 samples were acute and others convalescent; all came from the United States, Italy and Spain. PBMCs, B-cell-depleted T cells, or T cells were the source of the cDNA or gDNA that made up the material.

V was pared by 1 base and J by 4 bases, with 10 bases between. The CDR3 runs 15 residues. Per the germline V gene, CDR1 is SGHNT and CDR2 is YENEEA. Authors' methods: Amplification with reference gene primers provided the estimates of nucleated cell counts. Profiling relied on immunoSEQ multiplex PCR, and the TCRdb table lists in-frame clones only, not all of them. The DNA gave D and trimming, while V, J and clone size come from that table. The top ten hold more than 3.5% of the sample, which has approximately 200,000 clones, roughly 88% seen once. Sequencing was done on a sample of peripheral blood. The receptor comes from a woman between 25 and 40 years old with acute or convalescent COVID-19. The genes are TRBV11-3 and TRBJ2-2; D remains unclear. The CDR3 nucleotides are TGTGCCAGCAGCTTAGCGGGTGGTGCCACCGGGGAGCTGTTTTTT. It is translated as CASSLAGGATGELFF. Supplemented by reference TRBV11-3 and TRBJ2-2, the full variable domain reads EAGVVQSPRYKIIEKKQPVAFWCNPISGHNTLYWYLQNLGQGPELLIRYENEEAVDDSQLPKDRFSAERLKGVDSTLKIQPAELGDSAVYLCASSLAGGATGELFFGEGSRLTVL.